This is a list of T cell receptor beta chains from one sample in a study of cytomegalovirus exposure and HLA in healthy donors. Sequencing used immunoSEQ multiplex PCR; TCRdb keeps in-frame clones, though not all of them. Of 160,000 or so clones in the sample, around 77% were seen once. Material: PBMCs. These receptors all stem from a man aged 25 to 40 in good health and CMV-seropositive. Each CDR3 is given with its conserved first and last residue. D genes are given only for firm matches. A row's size may be missing; if present it is once, few, many or a size class.

>.|TRBV7-9|TRBJ2-7|.
TGTGCCAGCAGCTTAGGTGGCACCGAGCAGTACTTC
CASSLGGTEQYF
>TRBD1|TRBV4-2|TRBJ1-5|.
TGTGCCAGCAGCCAAGATTGGGGACAGGGGGTCGTTAGCAATCAGCCCCAGCATTTT
CASSQDWGQGVVSNQPQHF
>TRBD2|TRBV5-6|TRBJ2-3|.
TGTGCCAGCAGCTCGACTAGCGGGGGGAGCACAGATACGCAGTATTTT
CASSSTSGGSTDTQYF
>.|TRBV28|TRBJ1-2|.
TGTGCCAGCAGTCCGATGCAGGCGGGCGGATATGGCTACACCTTC
CASSPMQAGGYGYTF
>TRBD1|TRBV2|TRBJ1-6|.
TGTGCCAGCAACACCCGACAGGGGGATAATTCACCCCTCCACTTT
CASNTRQGDNSPLHF
>.|TRBV7-9|TRBJ2-3|.
TGTGCCAGCAGCTTAGCTTGGAGGGGGGGAGATACGCAGTATTTT
CASSLAWRGGDTQYF
>.|TRBV14|TRBJ2-7|.
TGTGCCAGCAGCCAAGGACTCATCGAGCAGTACTTC
CASSQGLIEQYF
>.|TRBV6-6|TRBJ2-5|.
TGTGCCAGCAGCTTCGGGACTTCACAAGAGACCCAGTACTTC
CASSFGTSQETQYF
>.|TRBV18|TRBJ1-2|.
TGTGCCAGCTCACCCCGGGGAGGGGACTTGCTCTATGGCTACACCTTC
CASSPRGGDLLYGYTF
>TRBD2|TRBV27|TRBJ2-3|.
TGTGCCAGCAGTTTATTTGGGCGGGGGGTAATAGATACGCAGTATTTT
CASSLFGRGVIDTQYF
>.|TRBV5-1|TRBJ2-3|.
TGCGCCAGCAGACCGGAGGTTTCTTGGTCGCAGTATTTT
CASRPEVSWSQYF
>TRBD1|TRBV7-9|TRBJ1-5|once
TGTGCCAGCAGCGGGGACAGTAGCAATCAGCCCCAGCATTTT
CASSGDSSNQPQHF
>TRBD1|TRBV7-2|TRBJ1-2|.
TGTGCCAGCAGCTTCAAGGGACAGGGTGGCTATGGCTACACCTTC
CASSFKGQGGYGYTF
>TRBD2|TRBV5-1|TRBJ2-3|few
TGCGCCAGCAGCTTGGTCCCGGGGGGGACAGATACGCAGTATTTT
CASSLVPGGTDTQYF
>.|TRBV28|TRBJ2-7|few
TGTGCCAGCAGTTTATTCGGAGGTAGCTCCTACGAGCAGTACTTC
CASSLFGGSSYEQYF
>.|TRBV11-2|TRBJ1-1|few
TGTGCCAGCAGCTTAGATAGGAGGGTTGACGCTTTCTTT
CASSLDRRVDAFF
>.|TRBV6-6|TRBJ2-7|.
TGTGCCAGCAGTACGTCCTCGGCAGGGTGGGAGCAGTACTTC
CASSTSSAGWEQYF
>.|TRBV28|TRBJ1-4|.
TGTGCCAGCAGTTTCGGTGCAACTAATGAAAAACTGTTTTTT
CASSFGATNEKLFF
>.|TRBV11-2|TRBJ2-7|once
TGTGCCAGCAGCTTAATGTTTGAGGCGTACGAGCAGTACTTC
CASSLMFEAYEQYF
>.|TRBV5-1|TRBJ1-6|.
TGCGCCAGCAGCTTGGCAGGTTCATATTCACCCCTCCACTTT
CASSLAGSYSPLHF
>.|TRBV29-1|TRBJ2-5|.
TGCAGCGTTGGGTCTCTCGGGTTCGGAGAGACCCAGTACTTC
CSVGSLGFGETQYF
>.|TRBV6-7|TRBJ2-7|once
TGTGCCAGCAGTTACTGGTTCTCCTACGAGCAGTACTTC
CASSYWFSYEQYF
>TRBD1|TRBV4-1|TRBJ1-6|.
TGCGCCAGCAGCCAATCAGACGTTCAGGGCAGGGGGCGAGGTTCACCCCTCCACTTT
CASSQSDVQGRGRGSPLHF
>TRBD1|TRBV6-5|TRBJ2-7|.
TGTGCCAGCAGCTCGGGACAGGGTGCCTACGAGCAGTACTTC
CASSSGQGAYEQYF
>.|TRBV19|TRBJ1-6|.
TGTGCCAGTAGTTCCGTGGCAGGGAATAATTCACCCCTCCACTTT
CASSSVAGNNSPLHF
>TRBD1|TRBV30|TRBJ2-7|.
TGTGCCTGGAGTTCAGGGGGCGAACAGTACTTC
CAWSSGGEQYF
>.|TRBV6-4|TRBJ1-6|.
TGTGCCAGCAGTTTCGGACCGGGAGAGTCACCCCTCCACTTT
CASSFGPGESPLHF